This TCR beta chain was identified during a study of metastatic and nonmetastatic thyroid tumors. Study overall: Samples came from malignant and benign thyroid patients, and repertoires were compared across blood and tumor or nodule tissue.

Nobody among the patients had been given any treatment before thyroid surgery. On this clone: Its antigen is currently unknown.

In the source study's methods: To classify distant metastasis in papillary thyroid cancer, a model was built from CDR3 differences across clinicopathological groups. TCRdb re-called the PCR reads with MiXCR. The V and J calls here are based on TCRdb, not the publication. This table holds tens of thousands of clones, around 28% found once. CDR1 and CDR2 (germline): LNHDA, SQIVND (reference sequence). V was clipped by 7 bases and J by 2 bases, with 15 bases between them. The length of the CDR3 is 14 residues. General study results and limits: Within blood and tumor, benign nodules reportedly had significantly lower TCR beta diversity than malignant thyroid tumors did.

The gene calls are TRBV19 and TRBJ2-7; TRBD1 might be the D (5 bases). This receptor was identified in a male donor with papillary thyroid cancer or a benign thyroid nodule (not recorded which). Some clones in this sample may be carry-over from other donors' samples. Sequences were obtained from blood. CDR3 nucleotides: TGTGCCAGTAATACAGACAGACCTCCCTACGAGCAGTACTTC. Its protein is CASNTDRPPYEQYF. Based on the CDR3 plus reference TRBV19 and TRBJ2-7, the full variable domain is DGGITQSPKYLFRKEGQNVTLSCEQNLNHDAMYWYRQDPGQGLRLIYYSQIVNDFQKGDIAEGYSVSREKKESFPLTVTSAQKNPTAFYLCASNTDRPPYEQYFGPGTRLTVT.